The 21 T cell receptor beta chains in this list originate from one sample, sequenced in a study of shared clonotypes between healthy human individuals. Sequenced by immunoSEQ multiplex PCR; TCRdb stores in-frame clones only, minus some. The sample records roughly 650,000 clones, 95% to 98% being singletons. Sequencing was performed on naive CD4+ T cells sorted from blood. Subset meaning: CD45RA+ positively selected. The receptors come from a woman between 25 and 40 years old in good health.

This clone occurred once. The rearrangement links TRBV28 to TRBJ1-1; D may be TRBD1 (5 bases). CDR3 length: 13 residues. V lost 6 bases and J lost 5, with 13 bases in between. Looked up from germline, CDR1 is MDHEN and CDR2 is SYDVKM. The CDR3 DNA sequence: TGTGCCAGCAGGGGAAGGGGAAGTACTGAAGCTTTCTTT. It specifies CASRGRGSTEAFF.

The V and J genes are TRBV19 and TRBJ2-3, with 7 positions matching TRBD2. Germline CDR1 and CDR2: LNHDA and SQIVND (reference sequence). The CDR3 sequence is 16 residues long. V was pared by 2 bases and J by 1 base, with 6 bases of the junction left unmatched. The CDR3, as DNA: TGTGCCAGTAGTATATTCGGGAGGACGGGCACAGATACGCAGTATTTT. Translating it yields CASSIFGRTGTDTQYF.

The genes are TRBV23-1 and TRBJ2-7, with 8 bases that match TRBD1. TRBV23-1 is identified as an open reading frame with a role that is uncertain. The CDR3 runs to 16 residues. V was clipped by 4 bases and J by 0 bases; unmatched bases: 8. The CDR3 region is CASSRNRGFASYEQYF. The CDR3 DNA follows: TGCGCCAGCAGTCGTAACAGGGGGTTTGCCTCCTACGAGCAGTACTTC.

V and J are TRBV9 and TRBJ2-7, with D unclear. Germline CDR1 is SGDLS and CDR2 is YYNGEE. V was cut by 0 bases and J by 3 bases, with 7 bases left in between. The CDR3 contains 13 residues. Here the CDR3 reads CASSVGNGYEQYF. The DNA for the CDR3 is TGTGCCAGCAGCGTAGGGAACGGCTACGAGCAGTACTTC.

There are a few counts of this clone. V gene TRBV7-9 combines with J gene TRBJ2-5; the D gene is possibly TRBD2 (5 bases). CDR1 is SEHNR and CDR2 is FQNEAQ in the germline V gene (reference sequence). The CDR3 covers 11 residues. Trimming removed 4 bases from V and 7 bases from J, with 7 bases in between. Here the CDR3 DNA reads TGTGCCAGCAGCTCCGAGGGGACCCAGTACTTC. It codes for CASSSEGTQYF.

The V and J genes are TRBV15 and TRBJ2-1, with 7 bases fitting TRBD2. The V and J ends lost 2 bases and 0 bases, in that order; junction bases with no gene match: 7. The CDR3 extends over 17 amino acids. CDR1 is LNHNV and CDR2 is YYDKDF in the germline V gene (reference sequence). The DNA of the CDR3 is TGTGCCACCAGCAGAATGAGCGGGACTACCTCCTACAATGAGCAGTTCTTC. It is translated as CATSRMSGTTSYNEQFF.

This chain connects TRBV19 to TRBJ2-7; no clear D gene. Trimming took 3 bases from V and 7 from J, leaving 19 bases between them. The V gene's germline CDR1 is LNHDA and CDR2 SQIVND (reference sequence). This CDR3 spans 15 amino acids. The CDR3 region is CASSIRVNPMGEQYF. In nucleotides, the CDR3 is TGTGCCAGTAGTATTAGGGTCAACCCTATGGGAGAGCAGTACTTC.

The rearrangement links TRBV7-2 to TRBJ2-5; possibly TRBD2 for D (5 bases). Near its end, the DNA agrees better with TRBJ2-7, so the J call may be wrong. Per the germline V gene, CDR1 is SGHTA and CDR2 is FQGNSA. This CDR3 is 14 amino acids long. The CDR3 DNA follows: TGTGCCAGCAGCTTCACGGGAAGAGACTACGAGCAGTACTTC. Translated, it gives CASSFTGRDYEQYF.

The V gene is TRBV4-1, the J gene TRBJ2-5; 13 bases map to TRBD2. Germline assignment: CDR1 MGHRA and CDR2 YSYEKL. J was trimmed by 4 bases and V by 1 base; bases with no gene match: 9. This CDR3 contains 18 residues. The CDR3 spells CASSQAGTSGTLRETQYF. The DNA of the CDR3 is TGCGCCAGCAGCCAAGCCGGGACTAGCGGGACCCTAAGAGAGACCCAGTACTTC.

This rearrangement joins TRBV11-2 to TRBJ1-4; D remains unclear. V lost 4 bases, J lost 0 bases, and 9 bases lay in between. Germline V gene sequence: CDR1 SGHAT, CDR2 FQNNGV. The CDR3 runs 15 residues. Here the CDR3 DNA reads TGTGCCAGCAGCTGGAAGCCCGCAACTAATGAAAAACTGTTTTTT. Its translation: CASSWKPATNEKLFF.

This clone was seen just once. V usage is TRBV6-1 and J usage is TRBJ2-5; D is unresolved. The CDR3 totals 13 residues. The V gene lost 4 bases and the J gene lost 5 bases, with 11 bases spanning the gap. From germline, CDR1 is MNHNS and CDR2 SASEGT. The CDR3 here is CASSGRSVETQYF. In DNA, the CDR3 is TGTGCCAGCAGTGGGCGGTCCGTTGAGACCCAGTACTTC.

The chain is built from TRBV28 and TRBJ2-7; 10 bases line up with TRBD1. This CDR3 region has 16 residues. Germline assignment: CDR1 MDHEN and CDR2 SYDVKM. J was trimmed by 1 base and V by 6 bases; bases with no gene match: 9. DNA for the CDR3: TGTGCCAGCAGGGACCCGGGACAGGGGTTTTCCTACGAGCAGTACTTC. Its translation is CASRDPGQGFSYEQYF.

This clone came up once. This sequence joins TRBV7-9 and TRBJ2-1; TRBD2 is a possible D gene (5 bases). Germline V gives CDR1 SEHNR, CDR2 FQNEAQ (reference sequence). Trimming shortened V by 0 bases and J by 4 bases, and 10 bases separated the two germline ends. The CDR3 spans 15 residues. As DNA, the CDR3 is TGTGCCAGCAGCTTAGCGGCACGGGGTTACAATGAGCAGTTCTTC. Translating it yields CASSLAARGYNEQFF.

The chain recombines TRBV5-1 with TRBJ2-1, with D possibly being TRBD1 (5 bases). The germline V gene has CDR1 SGHRS and CDR2 YFSETQ. The CDR3 extends over 13 amino acids. The V gene lost 4 bases and the J gene lost 6 bases, with 11 bases spanning the gap. DNA of the CDR3: TGCGCCAGCAGCAACAGACAGAGCAATGAGCAGTTCTTC. Its protein product is CASSNRQSNEQFF.

In this sample, this clone turned up once. The chain employs TRBV5-6 and TRBJ1-1; the D gene is possibly TRBD1 (6 bases). The CDR3 contains 16 residues. Trimming removed 1 base at V and 4 bases at J, with 17 bases between. CDR1 and CDR2 from the germline V gene are SGHDT and YYEEEE. This CDR3 reads CASSLMLGGWGTEAFF. CDR3 DNA: TGTGCCAGCAGCTTGATGTTGGGGGGCTGGGGCACTGAAGCTTTCTTT.

This chain links TRBV20-1 with TRBJ2-5; unclear D gene. The CDR3 has 10 amino acids. CDR1 and CDR2 from the germline V gene are DFQATT and SNEGSKA (reference sequence). V was pared by 4 bases and J by 3 bases, with 3 bases between. Written as DNA, the CDR3 is TGCAGTGCTATAAAAGAGACCCAGTACTTC. This sequence encodes CSAIKETQYF.

The chain combines TRBV9 with TRBJ2-7; 10 positions agree with TRBD2. CDR1 and CDR2 (germline): SGDLS, YYNGEE. The CDR3 sequence is 15 residues long. J was trimmed by 2 bases and V by 4 bases; bases with no gene match: 6. CDR3 residues: CASSSRTSGPYEQYF. CDR3 nucleotide sequence: TGTGCCAGCAGCTCACGGACTAGCGGCCCCTACGAGCAGTACTTC. Variable domain in full (rest from reference TRBV9 and TRBJ2-7): DSGVTQTPKHLITATGQRVTLRCSPRSGDLSVYWYQQSLDQGLQFLIQYYNGEERAKGNILERFSAQQFPDLHSELNLSSLELGDSALYFCASSSRTSGPYEQYFGPGTRLTVT.

The chain has TRBV4-2 and TRBJ2-1; 14 bases match TRBD2. The germline V gene encodes CDR1 LGHNA and CDR2 YNFKEQ. V shed 4 bases and J 9 bases; nucleotides not matched to a gene: 5. The CDR3 is 15 amino acids. The CDR3 spells CASSPGLAGGPEQFF. CDR3 DNA: TGTGCCAGCAGCCCAGGACTAGCGGGAGGTCCTGAGCAGTTCTTC.

This chain uses TRBV9 with TRBJ1-3; D may be TRBD1 (5 bases). V lost 4 bases and J 2 bases, leaving 13 bases between the germline ends. The CDR3 is 15 residues long. In germline, CDR1 is SGDLS, CDR2 YYNGEE. The CDR3 nucleotides are TGTGCCAGCAGCCCCCCGGGGCTTACTGGAAACACCATATATTTT. Its translation: CASSPPGLTGNTIYF.

The rearrangement joins TRBV5-4 to TRBJ1-2, with D maybe TRBD1 (5 bases). V dropped 4 bases and J dropped 4 bases, with 14 bases sitting between them. The CDR3 totals 14 residues. Per the germline V gene, CDR1 is SGHNT and CDR2 is YYREEE (reference sequence). In nucleotides, the CDR3 is TGTGCCAGCAGCCTAATCGGGGGGGGCTATGGCTACACCTTC. Amino acid sequence: CASSLIGGGYGYTF.

J is TRBJ1-2 and V is TRBV2; TRBD1 is a possible D gene (5 bases). CDR3 length: 14 amino acids. V was pared by 4 bases and J by 4 bases, with 13 bases between. Looked up from germline, CDR1 is SNHLY and CDR2 is FYNNEI. CDR3 coding DNA: TGTGCCAGCAGTGTATTCGGTCAGGGCTATGGCTACACCTTC. It codes for CASSVFGQGYGYTF.